The 23 T cell receptor beta chains below come from one sample, sequenced in a study of T-cell reconstitution after alpha-beta-depleted transplantation in children. A library of TCRbeta sequences, prepared with unique molecular identifiers, was generated. From the PCR reads, TCRdb called clonotypes with MiXCR, one entry per CDR3 protein. Of under 450,000 distinct CDR3 sequences in the sample, roughly 15% were seen once. The input for sequencing was PBMCs, taken from the stem cell graft. These receptors were collected from a human donor who donated a stem cell graft to a child with Fanconi anemia.

This clonotype has at least ten counts. The chain couples TRBV7-9 to TRBJ2-7; 7 nucleotides align to TRBD2. V lost 2 bases, J lost 1 base, and 2 bases stayed unmatched. Germline V gene sequence: CDR1 SEHNR, CDR2 FQNEAQ (reference sequence). The CDR3 runs 14 residues. CDR3 nucleotides: TGTGCCAGCAGCTTAACCGGGGGGTCCTACGAGCAGTACTTC. Its protein product is CASSLTGGSYEQYF.

The rearrangement uses TRBV5-6 and TRBJ2-2; possible D gene TRBD1, 6 bases. With 5 bases removed from V and 3 bases from J, the gap between germline ends came to 20 bases. CDR1 and CDR2 from the germline V gene are SGHDT and YYEEEE. This CDR3 contains 17 residues. CDR3 sequence (DNA): TGTGCCAGCAGTCTCACAGGGTTAGAGTCTGACACCGGGGAGCTGTTTTTT. As protein: CASSLTGLESDTGELFF.

This clonotype has a count of ten or more. This chain links TRBV6-5 with TRBJ1-6; possibly TRBD1 for D (5 bases). The germline gives CDR1 MNHEY, CDR2 SVGAGI. CDR3 length equals 13 residues. V was shortened by 7 bases and J by 5 bases, with 9 bases between the two germline ends. CDR3 in DNA: TGTGCCAGCAAGAGGGACCATAATTCACCCCTCCACTTT. Its protein is CASKRDHNSPLHF.

The genes are TRBV6-2 or TRBV6-3 and TRBJ2-1, with D unresolved. Germline lookup yields CDR1 MNHEY and CDR2 SVGEGT. CDR3 size: 12 residues. Deletions cut 8 bases from V and 9 bases from J, with 14 bases between. As DNA, the CDR3 is TGTGCCAGCTCGATTAGTGGGATTGAGCAGTTCTTC. It yields the protein CASSISGIEQFF.

This clonotype was seen many times. The rearrangement joins TRBV20-1 to TRBJ2-7, with no clear D. The CDR3 runs 11 residues. Trimming pared 3 bases from V and 6 bases from J, leaving 9 bases between. From germline, CDR1 is DFQATT and CDR2 SNEGSKA (reference sequence). CDR3 coding DNA: TGCAGTGCTAGGGGGTCACGCGAGCAGTACTTC. Amino acid sequence: CSARGSREQYF.

This clonotype was seen many times. The chain carries TRBV29-1 and TRBJ2-3, with 8 bases that match TRBD2. Trimming removed 7 bases from V and 2 bases from J; junction bases left unmatched: 8. Germline CDR1 SQVTM, CDR2 ANQGSEA. CDR3 length: 14 residues. CDR3 coding DNA: TGCAGCGGATCAACTAGCGGTTCCACAGATACGCAGTATTTT. This sequence encodes CSGSTSGSTDTQYF.

This clonotype was seen a few times. This chain joins TRBV5-5 and TRBJ1-2, with D uncertain. This CDR3 has 13 residues. V lost 4 bases, J lost 4 bases, and 11 bases lay in between. Germline values: CDR1 SGHKS, CDR2 YYEKEE (reference sequence). The CDR3 reads CASSPDRPYGYTF. As DNA, the CDR3 is TGTGCCAGCAGCCCGGACCGCCCCTATGGCTACACCTTC.

This clonotype was found a few times. The V and J genes are TRBV6-2 or TRBV6-3 and TRBJ2-7; a weak D match, TRBD1 (6 bases). Germline V gives CDR1 MNHEY, CDR2 SVGEGT. V lost 5 bases and J lost 3, with 11 bases in between. CDR3 length equals 13 residues. Here the CDR3 reads CASSALGGYEQYV. The CDR3 DNA follows: TGTGCCAGCAGTGCCCTAGGGGGCTACGAGCAGTACGTC.

The gene calls are TRBV7-6 and TRBJ2-2; D remains ambiguous. The length of the CDR3 is 14 residues. V dropped 5 bases and J dropped 7 bases, with 14 bases sitting between them. Germline loops: CDR1 SGHVS, CDR2 FNYEAQ. In DNA, the CDR3 is TGTGCCAGCAGCCCCCCCTCGGTTGGCGGGGAGCTGTTTTTT. This encodes CASSPPSVGGELFF.

The sample holds many counts of this clonotype. The chain uses TRBV29-1 and TRBJ2-5; 7 nucleotides line up with TRBD2. Germline CDR1 is SQVTM and CDR2 is ANQGSEA. The V gene end was trimmed by 0 bases and the J gene end by 7 bases; junction bases not matched to a gene: 8. This CDR3 contains 14 residues. CDR3 residues: CSVEDQWEGWTQYF. CDR3 bases: TGCAGCGTTGAAGACCAATGGGAGGGGTGGACCCAGTACTTC.

The chain is built from TRBV12-3 or TRBV12-4 and TRBJ1-2, with 10 bases aligning to TRBD1. V shed 7 bases and J 7 bases; nucleotides not matched to a gene: 6. The CDR3 is 13 amino acids. The CDR3 is CASNPGTGVGYTF. The CDR3 DNA reads TGTGCCAGCAACCCCGGGACAGGGGTTGGCTACACCTTC.

This clonotype was counted a few times. CDR3 nucleotides: TGTGCCAGCAGCTCCGGGACAGGGGATTTCGGAACTTTCTTT. The encoded protein is CASSSGTGDFGTFF. The chain links TRBV11-2 to TRBJ1-1, with 10 bases aligning to TRBD1. The CDR3 covers 14 residues. Germline CDR1 is SGHAT and CDR2 is FQNNGV. The trim removed 4 bases at V and 12 bases at J, leaving 11 bases unmatched.

In DNA form, the CDR3 reads TGCGCCAGCAGCCAAGATTTACTAGCGGGGGGACATACGCAGTATTTT. It specifies CASSQDLLAGGHTQYF. The J gene is TRBJ2-3, the V gene TRBV4-3, with 12 positions matching TRBD2. Trimming removed 0 bases from V and 7 bases from J; junction bases left unmatched: 5. The CDR3 contains 16 residues. CDR1 is LGHNA and CDR2 is YSLEER in the germline V gene.

This chain connects TRBV5-5 to TRBJ1-2; weak D call: TRBD1 (6 bases). The germline V gene has CDR1 SGHKS and CDR2 YYEKEE (reference sequence). The V gene lost 4 bases and the J gene lost 2 bases, with 18 bases spanning the gap. The CDR3 is 16 amino acids. The CDR3 coding sequence is TGTGCCAGCAGCCTCTTTCCTGGGGGGCTAAACTATGGCTACACCTTC. Amino acids: CASSLFPGGLNYGYTF.

This clonotype was recorded many times. A clone one base away is much larger, so this may be a read error. The chain combines TRBV12-3 or TRBV12-4 with TRBJ2-5, with TRBD2 identical over 8 bases. The CDR3 contains 18 residues. In DNA form, the CDR3 reads TGTGCCAGCTGTTTATTCTCCTTTAGGGAGCGGGGGTACGAGACCCAGTACTTC. This sequence encodes CASCLFSFRERGYETQYF.

This clonotype was found many times. The chain links TRBV20-1 to TRBJ2-2; D possibly uses TRBD1 or TRBD2 (5 bases each). The V end lost 5 bases, the J end lost 2 bases, and 15 bases lay between the germline ends. In germline, CDR1 is DFQATT, CDR2 SNEGSKA (reference sequence). The length of the CDR3 is 15 residues. CDR3 sequence: CSAFPGDLNTGELFF. DNA of the CDR3: TGCAGTGCTTTCCCTGGGGACCTAAACACCGGGGAGCTGTTTTTT.

This sequence joins TRBV6-1 and TRBJ1-2; possibly TRBD1 for D (5 bases). Looked up from germline, CDR1 is MNHNS and CDR2 is SASEGT. The CDR3 length is 14 residues. Trimming shortened V by 4 bases and J by 0 bases, and 9 bases separated the two germline ends. CDR3 DNA: TGTGCCAGCAGTGCCTCGGGGCCTAACTATGGCTACACCTTC. Residues: CASSASGPNYGYTF.

This clonotype was observed at least ten times. This chain uses TRBV5-1 with TRBJ2-1; TRBD2 matches at 8 bases. Germline-derived CDR1 and CDR2 are SGHRS and YFSETQ. The length of the CDR3 is 17 residues. V was clipped by 4 bases and J by 1 base; unmatched bases: 10. The CDR3 loop is CASSPGGVMRSYNEQFF. CDR3 DNA: TGCGCCAGCAGCCCGGGGGGGGTCATGAGGTCCTACAATGAGCAGTTCTTC.

Details on this clonotype: The CDR3 ends on some other residue instead of the conserved phenylalanine or tryptophan, so this is likely a read error. J is TRBJ1-4 and V is TRBV9; D unclear. V was pared by 4 bases and J by 4 bases, with 14 bases between. CDR3 length: 15 residues. Germline lookup yields CDR1 SGDLS and CDR2 YYNGEE. The CDR3 region is CASSFRPRGNEKLFS. The CDR3, as DNA: TGTGCCAGCAGCTTCCGACCCCGTGGTAATGAAAAACTGTTTTCT.

The chain is built from TRBV25-1 and TRBJ2-6; 9 bases map to TRBD2. The CDR3 contains 17 residues. V gave up 1 base and J gave up 2 bases; unmatched junction bases: 3. CDR1 and CDR2 (germline): MGHDK, SYGVNS. CDR3 protein: CASSEWRGGTGANVLTF. In DNA, the CDR3 is TGTGCCAGCAGTGAATGGCGGGGGGGGACTGGGGCCAACGTCCTGACTTTC.

In this sample, this clonotype turned up a few times. The chain carries TRBV18 and TRBJ2-1, with D possibly matching TRBD1 (5 bases). Germline V CDR1 and CDR2: KGHSH, LQKENI. The V gene lost 0 bases and the J gene lost 8 bases, with 14 bases spanning the gap. The CDR3 covers 15 residues. The CDR3 bases are TGTGCCAGCTCACCACCGTCTGGGGCGGTGGATGAGCAGTTCTTC. This translates into CASSPPSGAVDEQFF.

This clonotype has at least ten counts. The chain employs TRBV7-8 and TRBJ2-7, with a tentative D call TRBD2 (5 bases). The germline V gene encodes CDR1 SGHVS and CDR2 FQNEAQ. Trimming took 1 base from V and 5 from J, leaving 12 bases between them. There are 14 residues in the CDR3. Here the CDR3 DNA reads TGTGCCAGCAGCTTAGGAGGGAATCCGCACGAGCAGTACGTC. Amino acid sequence: CASSLGGNPHEQYV.

This clonotype has a handful of counts. V usage is TRBV6-2 or TRBV6-3 and J usage is TRBJ1-2; TRBD1 is a possible D gene (6 bases). V gave up 6 bases and J gave up 4 bases, with 12 bases separating them. The CDR3 totals 13 residues. Germline assignment: CDR1 MNHEY and CDR2 SVGEGT. Written as DNA, the CDR3 is TGTGCCAGCAGGCCAACAGGGTCCTATGGCTACACCTTC. As protein: CASRPTGSYGYTF.